This is a list of T cell receptor beta chains from one sample in a study of glioma-infiltrating T cells. Each CDR3 protein is one row after TCRdb ran MiXCR on the multiplex PCR reads. There are some 22,000 distinct CDR3 sequences in the sample; 20% to 25% occur only once, and roughly 13% lies in the top ten. The sequenced sample consisted of glioma tissue, nonneoplastic brain tissue, or PBMCs (not recorded which). The receptors come from a human donor with low-grade glioma or glioblastoma, undergoing nonglioma brain surgery, or in good health (not recorded which). CDR3s leave out the opening cysteine and the closing phenylalanine or tryptophan. The order of the fields is CDR3 protein, V gene, J gene.

CDR3: ASSQDLVSWTSGNYNEQF
V: TRBV3-1
J: TRBJ2-1

CDR3: ATGTSGSISYNEQF
V: TRBV27
J: TRBJ2-1

CDR3: ASSLVRGAHYNEQF
V: TRBV7-2
J: TRBJ2-1

CDR3: ASSLNPGQGVYGYT
V: TRBV12-3/TRBV12-4
J: TRBJ1-2

CDR3: ASSLLGNLNQPQH
V: TRBV27
J: TRBJ1-5

CDR3: ATSEPTQGRTEAF
V: TRBV24-1
J: TRBJ1-1

CDR3: SARLGGNTIY
V: TRBV20-1
J: TRBJ1-3

CDR3: AVRGGGYTEAF
V: TRBV6-1
J: TRBJ1-1

CDR3: ASSLDSYEQY
V: TRBV11-2
J: TRBJ2-7

CDR3: ASSSGGLTDTQY
V: TRBV6-1
J: TRBJ2-3

CDR3: ASSSGTEAF
V: TRBV7-6
J: TRBJ1-1

CDR3: ASSRDDNQPQH
V: TRBV2
J: TRBJ1-5

CDR3: ASSPQANTGELF
V: TRBV7-2
J: TRBJ2-2

CDR3: ASSPLFGGTEAF
V: TRBV12-3/TRBV12-4
J: TRBJ1-1

CDR3: SAAGTREKLF
V: TRBV29-1
J: TRBJ1-4

CDR3: ASRPPRGSGAQY
V: TRBV3-1
J: TRBJ2-5

CDR3: ASTNSGGEWDHGYT
V: TRBV6-1
J: TRBJ1-2

CDR3: ASSLIQGGPPEAF
V: TRBV5-1
J: TRBJ1-1

CDR3: ASSLGQGFTPLH
V: TRBV3-1
J: TRBJ1-6

CDR3: ASFTGGPGNGQY
V: TRBV6-2/TRBV6-3
J: TRBJ2-7

CDR3: ASRLQGNYGYT
V: TRBV2
J: TRBJ1-2

CDR3: ASKKGPAGYYTEAF
V: TRBV2
J: TRBJ1-1

CDR3: SARGEGYT
V: TRBV20-1
J: TRBJ1-2

CDR3: ASSTLGGISYRGETQY
V: TRBV19
J: TRBJ2-5

CDR3: ASSRSSYNEQF
V: TRBV6-1
J: TRBJ2-1

CDR3: ASSSIFTDANTGELF
V: TRBV27
J: TRBJ2-2

CDR3: ASSLTSGGFYEQY
V: TRBV7-2
J: TRBJ2-7

CDR3: ASSLEFPDTQY
V: TRBV7-6
J: TRBJ2-3

CDR3: ASKSSGGPETQY
V: TRBV10-2
J: TRBJ2-5

CDR3: ASSTGPYGYT
V: TRBV12-3/TRBV12-4
J: TRBJ1-2

CDR3: ASSSRTGSPLH
V: TRBV11-3
J: TRBJ1-6

CDR3: ASSIGTASRPQH
V: TRBV27
J: TRBJ1-5

CDR3: ASSLTGTGDSPLH
V: TRBV6-1
J: TRBJ1-6

CDR3: ASSQIAGGMNEQF
V: TRBV4-3
J: TRBJ2-1

CDR3: ASRTQGLASYNEQF
V: TRBV6-1
J: TRBJ2-1

CDR3: ASSRNMNTEAF
V: TRBV10-2
J: TRBJ1-1

CDR3: ARSSRGDTEAF
V: TRBV7-6
J: TRBJ1-1

CDR3: SVELAPTPDTQY
V: TRBV29-1
J: TRBJ2-3

CDR3: ASSPSLTQEGDQY
V: TRBV18
J: TRBJ2-5

CDR3: ASSQGAYSNQPQH
V: TRBV4-2
J: TRBJ1-5

CDR3: ATRQGSYGYT
V: TRBV27
J: TRBJ1-2

CDR3: SATGTGLYSNQPQH
V: TRBV20-1
J: TRBJ1-5

CDR3: ASSLSPRDSAT
V: TRBV11-2
J: TRBJ1-2

CDR3: ASSQDTLSASRNTQY
V: TRBV4-3
J: TRBJ2-3

CDR3: ASSQGERGHSPLH
V: TRBV4-2
J: TRBJ1-6

CDR3: ASSQDEWDREANYGYT
V: TRBV4-2
J: TRBJ1-2

CDR3: ACRREPDTQY
V: TRBV30
J: TRBJ2-3

CDR3: ASGLGETGRETQY
V: TRBV12-5
J: TRBJ2-5

CDR3: ASSQDRNQPQH
V: TRBV14
J: TRBJ1-5

CDR3: ASSYFIPGTGEYEQY
V: TRBV6-6
J: TRBJ2-7

CDR3: ASSYVHGGYT
V: TRBV6-2/TRBV6-3
J: TRBJ1-2

CDR3: ASSQGASGTTYEQY
V: TRBV3-1
J: TRBJ2-7

CDR3: ASRRADTQY
V: TRBV12-3/TRBV12-4
J: TRBJ2-3